The sequence of this T cell receptor beta chain was determined in a study of blood T cell repertoires in COVID-19. Whole-study context: PBMCs, B-cell-depleted T cells, or T cells provided the cDNA or gDNA that made up the material.

Germline V gene sequence: CDR1 KGHDR, CDR2 SFDVKD. The ends lost 3 bases at V and 1 base at J; junction bases unmatched: 5. CDR3 length: 17 amino acids. In the original workflow: Reference gene primer amplification in the assay estimated nucleated cell counts. Produced via immunoSEQ multiplex PCR; TCRdb's table is partial and in-frame only. V, J and clone size were drawn from that table, and D and trimming were deduced from the DNA. The table has around 470,000 clones, 80% to 95% seen once. The chain has TRBV24-1 and TRBJ1-5, with 10 positions matching TRBD1. The source of this sequence is a man between 18 and 29 years old who had recovered from COVID-19. The material sequenced was PBMCs or T cells enriched from blood (not recorded which). For the CDR3, the DNA is TGTGCCACCAGTGATACCAGACAGGGGGCCAGCAATCAGCCCCAGCATTTT. Translating gives CATSDTRQGASNQPQHF.